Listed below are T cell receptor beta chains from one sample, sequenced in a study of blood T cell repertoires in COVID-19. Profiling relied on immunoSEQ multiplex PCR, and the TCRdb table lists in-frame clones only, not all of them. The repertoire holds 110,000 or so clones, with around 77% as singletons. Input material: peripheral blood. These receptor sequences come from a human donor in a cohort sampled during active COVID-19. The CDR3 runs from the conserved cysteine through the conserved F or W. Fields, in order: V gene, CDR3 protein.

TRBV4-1,CASSQAGVSIASGRLGETQYF
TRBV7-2,CASSSSGTGASNYGYTF
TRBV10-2,CASSEAPGMRLNTEAFF
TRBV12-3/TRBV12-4,CASSSREANVLTF
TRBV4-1,CASSLQGGVTDTQYF
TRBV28,CASTPPVTRPPYNSPLHF
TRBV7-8,CASSAPGGAGTGELFF
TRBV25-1,CASSPAQRGSEQYF
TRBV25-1,CASSPGGHEQYF
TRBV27,CASSLVGGFHEQYF
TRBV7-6,CASSLGTTASGYEQYF
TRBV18,CASSPEARGSPLHF
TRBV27,CASSLVGGKYEQYF
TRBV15,CATNPLPGQGYGYTF
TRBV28,CASSAVEGMGGNTIYF
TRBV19,CASSIQGQQSYGYTF
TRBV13,CASSLIGGGEQYF
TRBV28,CASRPWGGRDTEAFF
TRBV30,CAWSVPGGSTYEQYF
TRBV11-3,CASSLRQGGGEQYF
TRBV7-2,CASSERYYEQYF
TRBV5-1,CASSLSGGANYGYTF
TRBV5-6,CASSLPGNEQYF
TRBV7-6,CASSLAGSSEQYF
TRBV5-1,CASSLEAGTGAHGYTF
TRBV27,CASSLSTGWRNTEAFF
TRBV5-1,CASSQGTGGVEQYF
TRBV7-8,CASSSQGGNSGNTIYF
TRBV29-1,CSARAGPAYEQYF
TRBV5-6,CASSPWGSSYEQYF
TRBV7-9,CASSLQSGVGEQYF
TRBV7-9,CASSRIENTEAFF
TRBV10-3,CAISGADQPQHF
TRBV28,CASSSSDRGLGGQYF
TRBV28,CASSLVGGVWGYGYTF
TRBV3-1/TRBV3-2,CASSQTGMNTEAFF
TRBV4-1,CASSQATGVSEQYF
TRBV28,CASSPPGVQPYGYTF
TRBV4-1,CASSQEIFSGASNQPQHF
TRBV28,CASSATGEAEAFF
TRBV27,CASSSLVRVYEQYF
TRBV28,CASRPDRAYNIGELFF
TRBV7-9,CASSLGQYYEQYF
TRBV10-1,CASRPGTGDLRTEAFF
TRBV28,CASSLELRETQYF
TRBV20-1,CSASSGNRRAEAFF
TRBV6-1,CASSDPGRNTEAFF
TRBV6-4,CASSDQAGTEAFF
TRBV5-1,CASSPRPGQGATGANVLTF
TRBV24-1,CATSDLQEPNTIYF
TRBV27,CASRGAEATNEKLFF
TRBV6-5,CASSKQGAGGYTF
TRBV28,CASSPGLAGGPLNEQYF
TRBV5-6,CASSSVRGAYEQYF